This entry concerns a single T cell receptor (beta chain). 13 Jbeta primers and 60 Vbeta primers were used for the PCR. Sequencing was performed with immunoSEQ multiplex PCR; in TCRdb, only in-frame clones are kept and a portion is missing. The sample table sets out around 140,000 clones. This sample is drawn from a study of cytomegalovirus exposure and HLA in healthy donors. The TCR comes from a woman aged 18-29 years in good health and CMV-seronegative. Sequencing was done on a sample of PBMCs.

The CDR3 spells CASSQEGTGRTPLHF. Here the CDR3 DNA reads TGCGCCAGCAGCCAAGAGGGGACAGGTAGGACGCCCCTCCACTTT. The chain joins TRBV4-1 to TRBJ1-6, with 8 positions matching TRBD1. The germline CDR1 and CDR2 sequences are MGHRA and YSYEKL. CDR3 length: 15 amino acids. J lost 13 bases, V lost 0 bases, and 8 bases had no gene match.